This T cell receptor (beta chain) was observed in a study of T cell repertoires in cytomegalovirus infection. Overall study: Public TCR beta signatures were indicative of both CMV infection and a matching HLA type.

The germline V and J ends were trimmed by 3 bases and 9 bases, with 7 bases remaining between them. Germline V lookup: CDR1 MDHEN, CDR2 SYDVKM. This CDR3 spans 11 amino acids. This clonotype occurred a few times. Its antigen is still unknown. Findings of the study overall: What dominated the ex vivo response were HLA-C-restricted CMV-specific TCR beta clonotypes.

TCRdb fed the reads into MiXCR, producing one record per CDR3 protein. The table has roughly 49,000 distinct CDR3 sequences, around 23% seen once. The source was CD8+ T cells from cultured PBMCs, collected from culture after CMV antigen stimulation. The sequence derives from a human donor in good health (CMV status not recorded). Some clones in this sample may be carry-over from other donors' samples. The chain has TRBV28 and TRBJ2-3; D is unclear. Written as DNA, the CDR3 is TGTGCCAGCAGTTTCCTAGGGACGCAGTATTTT. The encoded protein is CASSFLGTQYF.